The 23 T cell receptor beta chains presented below share a single source sample, sequenced in a study of post-analysis software for immune sequencing data. Study-level points and caveats: Five or six TRBV segments, TRBV5-6, TRBV5-1 and TRBV20-1 among them, were found more frequent in patients than controls.

TCR beta libraries were prepared from cDNA with unique molecular identifiers. TCRdb used MiXCR to reprocess the PCR reads, holding one entry per CDR3 protein. The sample lists fewer than 850,000 distinct CDR3 sequences, roughly 29% occurring once. The antigens for these receptors are not known. The sequencing sample was made of blood. These receptors were taken from a girl between 5 and 17 years old with multiple sclerosis.

The chain uses TRBV4-2 and TRBJ1-2, with 9 bases aligning to TRBD1. The CDR3 has 16 residues. J lost 2 bases, V lost 4 bases, and 8 bases had no gene match. CDR1 and CDR2 from the germline V gene are LGHNA and YNFKEQ. The CDR3 DNA is TGTGCCAGCAGCCGGATGGACAGGGGACCGAACTATGGCTACACCTTC. This gives the protein CASSRMDRGPNYGYTF.

V gene TRBV20-1 combines with J gene TRBJ2-1; possibly TRBD2 for D (6 bases). Germline CDR1 DFQATT, CDR2 SNEGSKA (reference sequence). V lost 5 bases to trimming and J lost 4 bases, with 18 bases between them. The CDR3 sequence is 15 residues long. CDR3 loop: CSASPLAESYNEQFF. The CDR3 DNA reads TGCAGTGCTTCCCCCTTAGCGGAGTCATACAATGAGCAGTTCTTC.

On this clonotype: A read error may produce the germline difference seen at one junction end. This chain joins TRBV28 and TRBJ2-5, with D hard to call. The germline CDR1 and CDR2 sequences are MDHEN and SYDVKM. The CDR3 sequence is 16 residues long. CDR3: CAGSLLAEWNEETQYF. In DNA form, the CDR3 reads TGTGCCGGCAGTTTATTGGCTGAATGGAATGAAGAGACCCAGTACTTC.

J is TRBJ2-2 and V is TRBV12-3 or TRBV12-4, with D tentatively TRBD1 (6 bases). The CDR3 runs to 14 residues. V was trimmed by 6 bases and J by 7 bases, leaving 15 bases between them. CDR3 residues: CASRKGEKIGELFF. As DNA, the CDR3 is TGTGCCAGCAGAAAGGGGGAGAAAATCGGGGAGCTGTTTTTT.

As for this clonotype: Since a much larger clone is just one base distant, this may be a read error. The CDR3 DNA sequence: TGCAGCCCTCGAACCGAGACAGGGGCCTACGAGCAGTACTTC. Its protein is CSPRTETGAYEQYF. V gene TRBV29-1 combines with J gene TRBJ2-7, with 8 nucleotides matching TRBD1. The germline V gene has CDR1 SQVTM and CDR2 ANQGSEA. The CDR3 sequence is 14 residues long. Trimming cost V 8 bases and J 2 bases; bases outside gene matches: 11.

Only a few counts were recorded for this clonotype. The V gene is TRBV27, the J gene TRBJ2-7, with D possibly TRBD2 on 6 matching bases. Germline V lookup: CDR1 MNHEY, CDR2 SMNVEV (reference sequence). The CDR3 runs to 15 residues. The V and J ends lost 4 bases and 4 bases respectively, with 17 bases between them. CDR3 amino acids: CASSSVGAGNYEQYF. In DNA, the CDR3 is TGTGCCAGCAGTTCAGTTGGGGCGGGAAATTACGAGCAGTACTTC.

This clonotype was seen a few times. The genes are TRBV3-1 and TRBJ2-7; TRBD2 agrees at 7 bases. The J call may be in error: the DNA end matches TRBJ2-4 better. Germline V lookup: CDR1 LGHDT, CDR2 YNNKEL (reference sequence). The CDR3 covers 15 residues. CDR3 nucleotide sequence: TGTGCCAGCAGCCAAGAAGCTGGCGGGAGAACCATTCAGTACTTC. It translates to CASSQEAGGRTIQYF.

This clonotype was counted between two and nine times. V usage is TRBV29-1 and J usage is TRBJ2-1; the D is unclear. Trimming left V 4 bases short and J 2 bases short, with 9 bases between. Germline values: CDR1 SQVTM, CDR2 ANQGSEA. The CDR3 is made up of 13 amino acids. As DNA, the CDR3 is TGCAGCGTTGGTCTTAGCACCTACAATGAGCAGTTCTTC. Amino acid sequence: CSVGLSTYNEQFF.

The chain uses TRBV5-1 and TRBJ2-2, with 7 bases matching TRBD2. The V and J ends lost 5 bases and 3 bases, in that order; junction bases with no gene match: 4. Germline CDR1 and CDR2: SGHRS and YFSETQ. This CDR3 is built from 14 residues. The CDR3 protein is CASSRLADTGELFF. The CDR3 nucleotides are TGCGCCAGCAGTCGGCTAGCGGACACCGGGGAGCTGTTTTTT.

This clonotype was observed many times. The V and J genes are TRBV5-5 and TRBJ2-3; 7 bases are shared with TRBD1. From germline, CDR1 is SGHKS and CDR2 YYEKEE (reference sequence). The CDR3 is made up of 15 amino acids. After removal of 4 bases from V and 6 bases from J, the junction contained 11 bases not matched to a gene. CDR3 nucleotide sequence: TGTGCCAGCAGCCAAGGGACAGCATCGAGGGATACGCAGTATTTT. Translating it yields CASSQGTASRDTQYF.

V usage is TRBV10-3 and J usage is TRBJ2-6; tentatively, D is TRBD1 or TRBD2 (6 bases each). The length of the CDR3 is 17 residues. The V and J ends lost 3 bases and 4 bases respectively, with 16 bases between them. Germline V gene lookup returns CDR1 ENHRY and CDR2 SYGVKD. CDR3 bases: TGTGCCATCAGTGAAGTAGGGGGGCTCATCGGGGCCAACGTCCTGACTTTC. Its protein is CAISEVGGLIGANVLTF.

This clonotype was seen a few times. The junction differs from germline at one of its ends, possibly a read error. This chain connects TRBV5-6 to TRBJ2-3, with 8 bases matching TRBD1. The CDR3 covers 14 residues. The V gene's germline CDR1 is SGHDT and CDR2 YYEEEE. The CDR3 reads CAGRQGWATDTQYF. The CDR3 DNA reads TGTGCCGGCAGACAGGGGTGGGCCACAGATACGCAGTATTTT. Based on the CDR3 plus reference TRBV5-6 and TRBJ2-3, the full variable domain is DAGVTQSPTHLIKTRGQQVTLRCSPKSGHDTVSWYQQALGQGPQFIFQYYEEEERQRGNFPDRFSGHQFPNYSSELNVNALLLGDSALYLCAGRQGWATDTQYFGPGTRLTVL.

The chain joins TRBV6-5 to TRBJ1-5; D might be TRBD1 (5 bases). Looked up from germline, CDR1 is MNHEY and CDR2 is SVGAGI. This CDR3 is 18 amino acids long. Trimming cost V 2 bases and J 0 bases, with 17 bases left between them. The DNA of the CDR3 is TGTGCCAGCAGTTACAAGTTCGGACAAGCAAATAGCAATCAGCCCCAGCATTTT. This translates into CASSYKFGQANSNQPQHF.

The chain joins TRBV28 to TRBJ2-3; D is perhaps TRBD2 (5 bases). The CDR3 sequence is 13 residues long. Trimming cost V 4 bases and J 7 bases, with 12 bases left between them. Germline V gene data show CDR1 as MDHEN and CDR2 as SYDVKM. The CDR3 DNA is TGTGCCAGCAGTTGGACTCCACTCCATACGCAGTATTTT. Amino acid sequence: CASSWTPLHTQYF. The full variable domain, in which reference TRBV28 and TRBJ2-3 provide the parts outside the CDR3, is DVKVTQSSRYLVKRTGEKVFLECVQDMDHENMFWYRQDPGLGLRLIYFSYDVKMKEKGDIPEGYSVSREKKERFSLILESASTNQTSMYLCASSWTPLHTQYFGPGTRLTVL.

This clonotype was counted a few times. The V call is TRBV20-1, the J call TRBJ2-4; D may be TRBD2 (5 bases). Germline assignment: CDR1 DFQATT and CDR2 SNEGSKA (reference sequence). The CDR3 covers 15 residues. The V gene lost 2 bases and the J gene lost 2 bases, with 13 bases spanning the gap. DNA of the CDR3: TGCAGTGCTAGATCAAGGACCGGGACCAAAAACATTCAGTACTTC. Protein product: CSARSRTGTKNIQYF.

The V and J genes are TRBV28 and TRBJ2-1; D unclear. The CDR3 is 14 amino acids. The germline V gene encodes CDR1 MDHEN and CDR2 SYDVKM. The V end was cut by 3 bases, the J end by 4 bases, with 10 bases between. CDR3: CASSLFSEYNEQFF. CDR3 DNA sequence: TGTGCCAGCAGTTTGTTTTCAGAGTACAATGAGCAGTTCTTC.

In this sample, this clonotype turned up a few times. The V gene is TRBV29-1, the J gene TRBJ1-2, with 11 bases identical to TRBD1. CDR3 length: 14 residues. Looked up from germline, CDR1 is SQVTM and CDR2 is ANQGSEA. V was clipped by 3 bases and J by 3 bases; unmatched bases: 3. The CDR3 coding sequence is TGCAGCGTTGATCGGGACAGGGGGGACTATGGCTACACCTTC. As protein: CSVDRDRGDYGYTF.

The CDR3 region is CSVAPPGGGELFF. The DNA of the CDR3 is TGCAGCGTTGCCCCCCCGGGGGGCGGGGAGCTGTTTTTT. The chain is built from TRBV29-1 and TRBJ2-2; TRBD2 matches at 7 bases. The V gene end was trimmed by 4 bases and the J gene end by 7 bases; junction bases not matched to a gene: 6. The CDR3 consists of 13 residues. Germline assignment: CDR1 SQVTM and CDR2 ANQGSEA.

V and J are TRBV5-5 and TRBJ1-1, with D maybe TRBD1 (6 bases). Trimming removed 1 base at V and 5 bases at J, with 12 bases between. This CDR3 is 14 amino acids long. CDR1 is SGHKS and CDR2 is YYEKEE in the germline V gene (reference sequence). The CDR3 here is CASSLLGGRTEAFF. CDR3 bases: TGTGCCAGCAGCTTGTTAGGGGGGAGAACTGAAGCTTTCTTT.

The V and J genes are TRBV4-3 and TRBJ2-1, with D possibly TRBD1 on 5 matching bases. This CDR3 contains 14 residues. The germline V and J ends were trimmed by 1 base and 6 bases, with 10 bases remaining between them. Germline CDR1 LGHNA, CDR2 YSLEER. The CDR3: CASSQGTDSNEQFF. The CDR3 DNA is TGCGCCAGCAGCCAAGGTACCGACAGCAATGAGCAGTTCTTC.

Only a few counts were recorded for this clonotype. The chain combines TRBV7-2 with TRBJ2-5, with D possibly TRBD1 on 6 matching bases. The ends were cut back, 5 bases at V and 1 base at J, with 11 bases in the middle. This CDR3 is built from 14 residues. Germline CDR1 reads SGHTA; CDR2 reads FQGNSA. CDR3 amino acids: CASSAQGFQETQYF. CDR3 in DNA: TGTGCCAGCAGCGCCCAGGGGTTCCAAGAGACCCAGTACTTC.

The chain carries TRBV21-1 and TRBJ1-6; the D call in the table, TRBD1, was not verified against the DNA. TRBV21-1 is noted as a pseudogene. CDR3 length: 14 amino acids. The CDR3, as DNA: TGTGCCAGCAGCAAAATGGGCAGGGATTCACCCCTCCACTTT. As protein: CASSKMGRDSPLHF.

The chain combines TRBV5-1 with TRBJ2-3; TRBD2 might be the D (5 bases). CDR1 SGHRS and CDR2 YFSETQ come from the germline V gene. V was pared by 2 bases and J by 0 bases, with 10 bases between. CDR3 length: 15 residues. Here the CDR3 reads CASSFGADSTDTQYF. CDR3 sequence (DNA): TGCGCCAGCAGCTTTGGAGCGGATAGCACAGATACGCAGTATTTT.